These T cell receptor beta chains were read from a single sample in a study of shared clonotypes between healthy human individuals. Some clones are missing from TCRdb's copy, which holds only in-frame ones; the method was immunoSEQ multiplex PCR. This table has some 2.4 million clones, more than 85% appearing once. Material: naive CD4+ T cells from PBMCs. Source of these receptors: a man between 18 and 29 years old in good health. Some clones in this sample may be carry-over from other donors' samples. Both conserved end residues are part of each CDR3. A D gene is named only where the DNA matches it firmly. Size tells how often a clone was seen (once, few, many) or the class of an expanded clone, and some rows leave it out.

v_gene	d_gene	j_gene	abundance	CDR3nt	CDR3aa
TRBV19	TRBD1	TRBJ1-2	-	TGTGCCAGTAGATCCCAGGGGGCGCTTGGTGGCTACACCTTC	CASRSQGALGGYTF
TRBV9	-	TRBJ2-3	-	TGTGCCAGCAGCCAATCCTCGCAGGGGAGCACAGATACGCAGTATTTT	CASSQSSQGSTDTQYF
TRBV25-1	-	TRBJ2-6	-	TGTGCCAGCAGTGGACAGGGGGCCAACGTCCTGACTTTC	CASSGQGANVLTF
TRBV11-3	-	TRBJ1-6	-	TGTGCCAGCAGCGTGGGAACTTCACCCCTCCACTTT	CASSVGTSPLHF
TRBV7-3	TRBD1	TRBJ2-1	-	TGTGCCAGCAGCTTACGGGACAGGGGACCTGAGCAGTTCTTC	CASSLRDRGPEQFF
TRBV2	TRBD1	TRBJ1-2	-	TGTGCCAGTCGTGGGACAGGGGGCTATGGCTACACCTTC	CASRGTGGYGYTF
TRBV19	-	TRBJ1-5	few	TGTGCCAGTAGTATGTTATCTCAGCCCCAGCATTTT	CASSMLSQPQHF
TRBV7-2	-	TRBJ1-5	-	TGTGCCAGCAGCTTAGCGGAGCAAGGGCCCCAGCATTTT	CASSLAEQGPQHF
TRBV6-5	-	TRBJ1-3	-	TGTGCCAGCAGTTACTCGTTTCCCGGAAACACCATATATTTT	CASSYSFPGNTIYF
TRBV4-1	TRBD1	TRBJ1-2	-	TGCGCCAGCAGCCATCCACCGGGACAGGGGTATGGCTACACCTTC	CASSHPPGQGYGYTF
TRBV11-3	-	TRBJ2-1	-	TGTGCCAGCAGCTTAGACCCTTGGGGAGACAATGAGCAGTTCTTC	CASSLDPWGDNEQFF
TRBV10-3	-	TRBJ2-5	once	TGTGCCATCAGTGAGTCGAGGGGGGCTGGAGAGACCCAGTACTTC	CAISESRGAGETQYF
TRBV28	TRBD2	TRBJ2-4	-	TGTGCCAGCAATGTCCCCGGGACTAGGGGTGGAAACATTCAGTACTTC	CASNVPGTRGGNIQYF